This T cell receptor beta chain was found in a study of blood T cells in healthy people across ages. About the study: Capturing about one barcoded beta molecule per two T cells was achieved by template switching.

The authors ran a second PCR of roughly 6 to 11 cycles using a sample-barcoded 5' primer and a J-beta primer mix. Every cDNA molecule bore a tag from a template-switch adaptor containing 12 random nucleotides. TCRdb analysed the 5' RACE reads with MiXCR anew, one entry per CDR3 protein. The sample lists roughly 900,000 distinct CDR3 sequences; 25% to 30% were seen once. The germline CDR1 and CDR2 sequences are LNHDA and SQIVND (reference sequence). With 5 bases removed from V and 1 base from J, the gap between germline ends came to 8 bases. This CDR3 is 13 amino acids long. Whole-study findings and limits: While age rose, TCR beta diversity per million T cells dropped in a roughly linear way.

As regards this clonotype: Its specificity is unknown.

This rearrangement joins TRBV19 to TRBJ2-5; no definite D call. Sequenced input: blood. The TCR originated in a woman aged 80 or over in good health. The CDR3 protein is CASSGHLQETQYF. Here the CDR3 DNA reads TGTGCCAGTAGTGGGCACCTCCAAGAGACCCAGTACTTC.